This entry concerns a single T cell receptor (beta chain). Its antigen is not known. The data were taken from a study of vaccination effects on CD4 cells after COVID-19. Culture lasted about 10 days before CD4+ T cell isolation. On day 3 and again on day 7, half the medium was replaced with IL-2 medium. In germline, CDR1 is LGHDT, CDR2 YNNKEL (reference sequence). Deletions cut 6 bases from V and 6 bases from J, with 17 bases between. The CDR3 totals 15 residues. Some clones are missing from TCRdb's copy, which holds only in-frame ones; the method was immunoSEQ multiplex PCR. The sample contains some 50,000 clones, 65% to 80% of which appear only once.

The source of this sequence is a human donor who received a COVID-19 vaccine. This specimen was CD4+ T cells from PBMCs cultured without peptide, taken before COVID-19 vaccination. This chain links TRBV3-1 (or the pseudogene TRBV3-2) with TRBJ1-4, with a weak D call TRBD1 (5 bases). CDR3 in DNA: TGTGCCAGCAGTCCCGTCGGGGGGAGGGATGAAAAACTGTTTTTT. This translates into CASSPVGGRDEKLFF.